One T cell receptor beta chain is described in this entry. The target antigen is unknown. About 2.2 micrograms of genomic DNA came from cryopreserved PBMCs for TCR beta libraries. This sample is part of a study of cytotoxic CD8 clonotypes in ibrutinib-treated CLL. The study's findings and limits: The study found baseline clonality above age-matched healthy donors, tracking circulating CD8+ T-cell counts.

CDR1 SNHLY and CDR2 FYNNEI come from the germline V gene. V dropped 1 base and J dropped 6 bases, with 12 bases sitting between them. The CDR3 consists of 14 residues. Sequenced by immunoSEQ multiplex PCR; TCRdb stores in-frame clones only, minus some. The sample has more than 70,000 clones, 70% to 80% seen once. V gene TRBV2 combines with J gene TRBJ1-1; D uncertain. The clonotype comes from a human donor with chronic lymphocytic leukemia. The sequences come from PBMCs, collected after 12 months of ibrutinib treatment. DNA of the CDR3: TGTGCCAGCAGTGAAGAGGTGGGTGGGGCTGAAGCTTTCTTT. Protein: CASSEEVGGAEAFF.